These T cell receptor beta chains were read from a single sample in a study of shared clonotypes between healthy human individuals. Some clones are missing from TCRdb's copy, which holds only in-frame ones; the method was immunoSEQ multiplex PCR. The sample records about 1,900,000 clones, just under 95% being singletons. The sequenced sample consisted of naive CD8+ T cells sorted from blood. These receptors came from a man between 18 and 35 years old in good health. Each CDR3 is given with its conserved first and last residue. A D gene is named only where the DNA matches it firmly. Expanded clones are given a class, and other clones once, few, many or no size at all.

DNA: TGCGCCAGCAGCCAAGATAGTGCCAACTACGAGCAGTACTTC
CDR3: CASSQDSANYEQYF
D: .
J: TRBJ2-7
size: .
V: TRBV4-1

DNA: TGTGCCAGCAGCGTAGAGGCCCTGGGACTAGGGGTTAATGAGCAGTTCTTC
CDR3: CASSVEALGLGVNEQFF
D: TRBD2
J: TRBJ2-1
size: .
V: TRBV9

DNA: TGCGCCAGCAGCCCGGCCCCGGGTTTGGGGGATACGCAGTATTTT
CDR3: CASSPAPGLGDTQYF
D: .
J: TRBJ2-3
size: .
V: TRBV5-1

DNA: TGTGCCAGCAGCTTGGGCAGGGACTATGGCTACACCTTC
CDR3: CASSLGRDYGYTF
D: .
J: TRBJ1-2
size: .
V: TRBV13

DNA: TGTGCCAGCAGCCCAGCGTGGGAAGCGGGGCAAGGAAACATTCAGTACTTC
CDR3: CASSPAWEAGQGNIQYF
D: TRBD2
J: TRBJ2-4
size: .
V: TRBV13

DNA: TGTGCCAGCAGCTCCGGGACAATCTACAATGAGCAGTTCTTC
CDR3: CASSSGTIYNEQFF
D: .
J: TRBJ2-1
size: .
V: TRBV5-6

DNA: TGCGCCAGCAGCCAAGAGGAACAGGGGCTCAGCAGCGGCTACACCTTC
CDR3: CASSQEEQGLSSGYTF
D: TRBD1
J: TRBJ1-2
size: few
V: TRBV4-1

DNA: TGCGCCAGCAGGCCCCTAGCGGGAGGAGCCTACGAGCAGTACTTC
CDR3: CASRPLAGGAYEQYF
D: TRBD2
J: TRBJ2-7
size: .
V: TRBV4-1

DNA: TGCGCCAGCAGCCAAGATGAAACCGGGACAGGGGATGAAACGAACACCGGGGAGCTGTTTTTT
CDR3: CASSQDETGTGDETNTGELFF
D: TRBD1
J: TRBJ2-2
size: .
V: TRBV4-1

DNA: TGTGCCAGCAGTTTACGAGGGAATCGGGGGCTCGGCAATCAGCCCCAGCATTTT
CDR3: CASSLRGNRGLGNQPQHF
D: .
J: TRBJ1-5
size: .
V: TRBV28

DNA: TGTGCCAGCAGCTCGAAGGGGCAGGGTATTTACGAGCAGTACTTC
CDR3: CASSSKGQGIYEQYF
D: .
J: TRBJ2-7
size: .
V: TRBV2

DNA: TGTGCCAGCAGTTGGACATCGAACACTGAAGCTTTCTTT
CDR3: CASSWTSNTEAFF
D: .
J: TRBJ1-1
size: .
V: TRBV6-6

DNA: TGCGCCATCGGGACTCGCACAGATACGCAGTATTTT
CDR3: CAIGTRTDTQYF
D: .
J: TRBJ2-3
size: .
V: TRBV10-2

DNA: TGTGCCAGCAGTGAAGGCACTTATAGCAATCAGCCCCAGCATTTT
CDR3: CASSEGTYSNQPQHF
D: .
J: TRBJ1-5
size: .
V: TRBV2

DNA: TGTGCCAGCAATGACGGCGGATCCTATGGCTACACCTTC
CDR3: CASNDGGSYGYTF
D: .
J: TRBJ1-2
size: once
V: TRBV28

DNA: TGTGCCAGCAGCTTAATGTCTAGCGGGGGTTACAATGAGCAGTTCTTC
CDR3: CASSLMSSGGYNEQFF
D: TRBD2
J: TRBJ2-1
size: .
V: TRBV7-3

DNA: TGCGCCAGACCCGGGGTCAACGAGGGCACCGGGGAGCTGTTTTTT
CDR3: CARPGVNEGTGELFF
D: .
J: TRBJ2-2
size: .
V: TRBV10-1

DNA: TGTGCCAGCAGCTTAGTTCTGGGGACAGGGAACACCGGGGAGCTGTTTTTT
CDR3: CASSLVLGTGNTGELFF
D: TRBD1
J: TRBJ2-2
size: .
V: TRBV7-9

DNA: TGTGCCAGCAGCTTTCCTAATAGACAGGGAACCACTGAAGCTTTCTTT
CDR3: CASSFPNRQGTTEAFF
D: TRBD1
J: TRBJ1-1
size: .
V: TRBV5-6

DNA: TGTGCCAGCAGCCCGCCCATAGCGGGGTTACTCAATGAGCAGTTCTTC
CDR3: CASSPPIAGLLNEQFF
D: TRBD2
J: TRBJ2-1
size: .
V: TRBV13

DNA: TGTGCCAGCAGTCAGATCCGGGACACATATAATTCACCCCTCCACTTT
CDR3: CASSQIRDTYNSPLHF
D: .
J: TRBJ1-6
size: .
V: TRBV28

DNA: TGTGCCAGCAGCTTAGAGCAGACAAGAATGAACACTGAAGCTTTCTTT
CDR3: CASSLEQTRMNTEAFF
D: .
J: TRBJ1-1
size: once
V: TRBV11-2

DNA: TGTGCCAGCAGCCCTTTTTTGGAGGGGGCAACTGAAGCTTTCTTT
CDR3: CASSPFLEGATEAFF
D: TRBD1
J: TRBJ1-1
size: .
V: TRBV7-9

DNA: TGTGCCAGTAGGGTGGGACAGGGATCTGGGGCCAACGTCCTGACTTTC
CDR3: CASRVGQGSGANVLTF
D: TRBD1
J: TRBJ2-6
size: .
V: TRBV19

DNA: TGTGCCAGCAGCTTAGATGGTGGGTCTGGAAACACCATATATTTT
CDR3: CASSLDGGSGNTIYF
D: .
J: TRBJ1-3
size: .
V: TRBV11-2

DNA: TGTGCCAGCACGCCCGGGACAGGTTATACTAACTATGGCTACACCTTC
CDR3: CASTPGTGYTNYGYTF
D: TRBD1
J: TRBJ1-2
size: .
V: TRBV11-2

DNA: TGCAGCGTTGTCAACCCTCGGCCGGACAGGGAGAAGAGAAACACCATATATTTT
CDR3: CSVVNPRPDREKRNTIYF
D: TRBD1
J: TRBJ1-3
size: .
V: TRBV29-1

DNA: TGTGCCAGCAGCTCTTACATCTACTCTGGGGCCAACGTCCTGACTTTC
CDR3: CASSSYIYSGANVLTF
D: .
J: TRBJ2-6
size: .
V: TRBV7-9

DNA: TGTGCCAGCAGCTTGGGAGACCTGAACACTGAAGCTTTCTTT
CDR3: CASSLGDLNTEAFF
D: .
J: TRBJ1-1
size: .
V: TRBV5-6

DNA: TGCGCCAGCAGTACAGGGGTCGAGCAGTACTTC
CDR3: CASSTGVEQYF
D: TRBD1
J: TRBJ2-7
size: .
V: TRBV10-2

DNA: TGTGCCAGCAGTGCCATGGGACTTTCCTACGAGCAGTACTTC
CDR3: CASSAMGLSYEQYF
D: .
J: TRBJ2-7
size: .
V: TRBV6-1

DNA: TGTGCCTGCCTTGGGACAGGCGGGGGAAAAGAGACCCAGTACTTC
CDR3: CACLGTGGGKETQYF
D: .
J: TRBJ2-5
size: .
V: TRBV30

DNA: TGTGCCACCCAACTATCTTCCTACGAGCAGTACTTC
CDR3: CATQLSSYEQYF
D: .
J: TRBJ2-7
size: .
V: TRBV7-9

DNA: TGCGCCAGCAGCTTGGCGGGGCCGAACACTGAAGCTTTCTTT
CDR3: CASSLAGPNTEAFF
D: .
J: TRBJ1-1
size: once
V: TRBV5-1

DNA: TGTGCCAGCAGCCCCCCTGATATAGAGACCCAGTACTTC
CDR3: CASSPPDIETQYF
D: .
J: TRBJ2-5
size: .
V: TRBV7-9

DNA: TGTGCCAGCAGCTTAAGCAGGGTCGAACGGGGCACTGAAGCTTTCTTT
CDR3: CASSLSRVERGTEAFF
D: .
J: TRBJ1-1
size: .
V: TRBV7-9

DNA: TGTGCCAGCAGCCCTAATCTCGATGAGCAGTTCTTC
CDR3: CASSPNLDEQFF
D: .
J: TRBJ2-1
size: once
V: TRBV9

DNA: TGTGCCAGCAGCGTAGAGGGGACAGGATTCACTGAAGCTTTCTTT
CDR3: CASSVEGTGFTEAFF
D: TRBD1
J: TRBJ1-1
size: once
V: TRBV9

DNA: TGTGCCAGCACTTCGACAGGGCAAGAGACCCAGTACTTC
CDR3: CASTSTGQETQYF
D: TRBD1
J: TRBJ2-5
size: .
V: TRBV28

DNA: TGCGCCAGCAGCCAAGGTCAGGGAACCTATGGCTACACCTTC
CDR3: CASSQGQGTYGYTF
D: .
J: TRBJ1-2
size: .
V: TRBV4-3

DNA: TGTGCCAGCACCAGGATCGGGCCTGATGAGCAGTTCTTC
CDR3: CASTRIGPDEQFF
D: .
J: TRBJ2-1
size: .
V: TRBV9

DNA: TGTGCCAGCAGCTCCCCCTCTCGGCAGGGGAACTACTACGAGCAGTACTTC
CDR3: CASSSPSRQGNYYEQYF
D: .
J: TRBJ2-7
size: .
V: TRBV7-9

DNA: TGCGCCAGCAGCCAAGATACAGAGAGCTTCCCCTACGAGCAGTACTTC
CDR3: CASSQDTESFPYEQYF
D: .
J: TRBJ2-7
size: once
V: TRBV4-1

DNA: TGTGCCAGCAGCTTCGCCAGCGAGCAGTACTTC
CDR3: CASSFASEQYF
D: .
J: TRBJ2-7
size: .
V: TRBV7-9

DNA: TGTGCCAGCATAGAGACCCGGGACAGGGCTACTGGAGAGCAGTACTTC
CDR3: CASIETRDRATGEQYF
D: TRBD1
J: TRBJ2-7
size: .
V: TRBV6-6

DNA: TGTGCCAGCAGCGTAGAGGGAGTATTCTACAATGAGCAGTTCTTC
CDR3: CASSVEGVFYNEQFF
D: .
J: TRBJ2-1
size: .
V: TRBV9

DNA: TGTGCCAGCAGCTTAGTGCACTACGAGCAGTACTTC
CDR3: CASSLVHYEQYF
D: .
J: TRBJ2-7
size: .
V: TRBV7-9

DNA: TGCAGCGTTGGGGGGAACACCGGGGAGCTGTTTTTT
CDR3: CSVGGNTGELFF
D: .
J: TRBJ2-2
size: .
V: TRBV29-1

DNA: TGCAGCGTCGTAGGACATGGGGCAGGCAATGAGCAGTTCTTC
CDR3: CSVVGHGAGNEQFF
D: .
J: TRBJ2-1
size: .
V: TRBV29-1

DNA: TGTGCCAGCAGCCCTTACGGGGGGATAGATACGCAGTATTTT
CDR3: CASSPYGGIDTQYF
D: TRBD2
J: TRBJ2-3
size: .
V: TRBV5-6

DNA: TGCGCCAGCAGCCAAGACCCTCCTCCAGGGGGAGTAATATACGAGCAGTACTTC
CDR3: CASSQDPPPGGVIYEQYF
D: TRBD1
J: TRBJ2-7
size: .
V: TRBV4-1

DNA: TGTGCCAGCAGCCCTTCTGGGGGGATCAACGAGCAGTACTTC
CDR3: CASSPSGGINEQYF
D: .
J: TRBJ2-7
size: once
V: TRBV9

DNA: TGTGCCAGCAGTTTCCTAGCCGGGACATATGAGCAGTTCTTC
CDR3: CASSFLAGTYEQFF
D: .
J: TRBJ2-1
size: .
V: TRBV27

DNA: TGCGCCAGCAGCCACGTGATTCTAGCGGGGCCGGACAATGAGCAGTTCTTC
CDR3: CASSHVILAGPDNEQFF
D: TRBD2
J: TRBJ2-1
size: once
V: TRBV4-1

DNA: TGTGCCAGCAGCTTCGGTACCTACGAGCAGTACTTC
CDR3: CASSFGTYEQYF
D: .
J: TRBJ2-7
size: .
V: TRBV7-9

DNA: TGTGCCAGCAGCCCCACCGGGGAGGCCTACAATGAGCAGTTCTTC
CDR3: CASSPTGEAYNEQFF
D: .
J: TRBJ2-1
size: .
V: TRBV13